This T cell receptor (beta chain) is from a study of cytomegalovirus exposure and HLA in healthy donors. Overall study results and limits: Both high specificity and high sensitivity reportedly marked the classifier's diagnosis of cytomegalovirus status.

A remark on this clone: No antigen is known for it.

PCR was performed using 60 Vbeta and 13 Jbeta primers. The protocol was immunoSEQ multiplex PCR, while the TCRdb copy is restricted to in-frame clones and leaves out a portion. The sample gives about 160,000 clones, around four fifths of which show up once; about 1.9% is in the top ten. Germline assignment: CDR1 ENHRY and CDR2 SYGVKD. CDR3 length: 14 amino acids. The trim removed 9 bases at V and 2 bases at J, leaving 6 bases unmatched. The chain links TRBV10-3 to TRBJ1-5; 8 nucleotides line up with TRBD1. This TCR derives from a young woman in good health and CMV-seronegative. What was sequenced was PBMCs. For the CDR3, the DNA is TGTGCCATTGATGACAGGGGAGGCAATCAGCCCCAGCATTTT. Protein sequence: CAIDDRGGNQPQHF.